Shown below are 7 T cell receptor beta chains from a single sample sequenced in a study of blood T cell repertoires in COVID-19. TCRdb keeps only in-frame clones here, not all; method: immunoSEQ multiplex PCR. The sample has tens of thousands of clones, more than 75% seen once. Material: peripheral blood. The receptors shown here come from a human donor with active COVID-19. The donor label of this sample is uncertain.

The chain carries TRBV6-5 and TRBJ2-3, with TRBD1 matching 11 bases. J gave up 1 base and V 10 bases, and 7 bases lay outside the gene matches. CDR1 and CDR2 (germline): MNHEY, SVGAGI. The CDR3 extends over 15 amino acids. The chain's CDR3 is CAIQDRGRGTDTQYF. DNA for the CDR3: TGTGCCATACAGGACAGGGGGCGGGGCACAGATACGCAGTATTTT.

This chain joins TRBV6-5 and TRBJ2-7; 7 bases match TRBD1. The CDR3 is 13 amino acids. Germline trimming cut 7 bases from V and 5 bases from J; bases unmatched to any gene: 8. Germline CDR1 is MNHEY and CDR2 is SVGAGI. The CDR3 sequence is CASKIQGYDEQYF. CDR3 in DNA: TGTGCCAGCAAAATACAGGGGTACGACGAGCAGTACTTC.

The chain carries TRBV5-1 and TRBJ2-3; TRBD1 matches at 7 bases. With 0 bases clipped from V and 2 bases from J, the junction kept 6 bases outside the gene matches. CDR3 length equals 16 residues. Germline CDR1 and CDR2: SGHRS and YFSETQ. CDR3 nucleotides: TGCGCCAGCAGCTTGGTGCCTGGGACAGACACAGATACGCAGTATTTT. Its translation: CASSLVPGTDTDTQYF.

The rearrangement uses TRBV10-3 and TRBJ2-3, with unresolved D. CDR1 is ENHRY and CDR2 is SYGVKD in the germline V gene. CDR3 size: 13 residues. The V end was cut by 2 bases, the J end by 0 bases, with 3 bases between. The CDR3 DNA sequence: TGTGCCATCAGTGAGACTAGCACAGATACGCAGTATTTT. Protein sequence: CAISETSTDTQYF.

The chain carries TRBV18 and TRBJ1-1; 7 bases are a match to TRBD1. The ends lost 1 base at V and 0 bases at J; junction bases unmatched: 5. The V gene's germline CDR1 is KGHSH and CDR2 LQKENI. This CDR3 is built from 16 residues. The CDR3 sequence: CASSPQQGVMNTEAFF. CDR3 nucleotides: TGTGCCAGCTCACCACAGCAGGGGGTTATGAACACTGAAGCTTTCTTT.

The chain joins TRBV2 to TRBJ2-4, with 12 bases identical to TRBD2. There are 15 residues in the CDR3. Trimming removed 3 bases from V and 7 bases from J; junction bases left unmatched: 4. Per the germline V gene, CDR1 is SNHLY and CDR2 is FYNNEI. The CDR3 region has the DNA TGTGCCAGCAGTGATGCTAGCGGGGGGGCGAACATTCAGTACTTC. Its translation: CASSDASGGANIQYF.

V and J are TRBV7-9 and TRBJ1-6; D gene uncertain. Germline CDR1 and CDR2: SEHNR and FQNEAQ (reference sequence). Trimming took 8 bases from V and 0 from J, leaving 14 bases between them. The CDR3 extends over 16 amino acids. CDR3: CASRHSVSSYNSPLHF. CDR3 DNA: TGTGCCAGCCGACACTCCGTGAGCTCCTATAATTCACCCCTCCACTTT.